Listed below are T cell receptor beta chains from one sample, sequenced in a study of T cell repertoires in cytomegalovirus infection. MiXCR was run by TCRdb on the reads, yielding one entry per CDR3 protein. The profile shows about 460,000 distinct CDR3 sequences, about 11% of them singletons. The sample consisted of PBMCs. The receptors come from a human donor in good health (CMV status not recorded). Some clones in this sample may be carry-over from other donors' samples. Both conserved end residues are part of each CDR3. Fields, in order: V gene, D gene, clone size, J gene, CDR3 protein, CDR3 DNA. A D gene is named only where the DNA matches it firmly. Rows may omit the clone size; those that give it use once, few, many or a size class.

TRBV18	NA	NA	TRBJ2-7	CASSPNKGDEQYF	TGTGCCAGCTCACCGAATAAAGGCGACGAGCAGTACTTC
TRBV5-5	NA	many	TRBJ2-7	CASSLDGWSSYEQYF	TGTGCCAGCAGCTTGGACGGGTGGAGCTCCTACGAGCAGTACTTC
TRBV19	NA	many	TRBJ1-5	CASRSMRRNQPQHF	TGTGCCAGTAGGAGTATGCGGCGCAATCAGCCCCAGCATTTT
TRBV20-1	NA	NA	TRBJ1-6	CSASHSTEFSPLHF	TGCAGTGCCTCTCATTCAACAGAGTTTTCACCCCTCCACTTT
TRBV6-5	NA	many	TRBJ1-4	CASRSGAEKLFF	TGTGCCAGCAGATCGGGGGCCGAAAAACTGTTTTTT
TRBV28	NA	many	TRBJ2-1	CASSLSGSFYNEQFF	TGTGCCAGCAGCCTTAGCGGATCGTTTTACAATGAGCAGTTCTTC
TRBV29-1	NA	NA	TRBJ2-7	CSVETGLGYEQYF	TGCAGCGTCGAAACAGGGCTCGGATACGAGCAGTACTTC
TRBV28	NA	many	TRBJ2-2	CASRLPVSNTGELFF	TGTGCCAGCAGGCTGCCGGTGTCGAACACCGGGGAGCTGTTTTTT
TRBV5-1	NA	few	TRBJ1-1	CASSLVTANTEAFF	TGCGCCAGCAGCTTGGTGACAGCAAACACTGAAGCTTTCTTT
TRBV12-3/TRBV12-4	NA	many	TRBJ1-1	CASSLIGTKNTEAFF	TGTGCCAGCAGTTTAATAGGGACAAAGAACACTGAAGCTTTCTTT
TRBV11-2	NA	many	TRBJ2-2	CASSLTNTGELFF	TGTGCCAGCAGCTTAACCAACACCGGGGAGCTGTTTTTT
TRBV24-1	TRBD1	NA	TRBJ2-3	CATSPRQGADTQYF	TGTGCCACCAGTCCCAGGCAGGGGGCGGATACGCAGTATTTT
TRBV19	TRBD2	NA	TRBJ2-7	CASSKLAGFYEQYF	TGTGCCAGTAGCAAACTAGCGGGGTTCTACGAGCAGTACTTC
TRBV9	NA	many	TRBJ1-1	CASSVQGKGNTEAFF	TGTGCCAGCAGCGTACAGGGGAAGGGGAACACTGAAGCTTTCTTT
TRBV28	TRBD1	many	TRBJ2-3	CASSPPGTGVDTQYF	TGTGCCAGCAGTCCTCCCGGGACAGGGGTTGATACGCAGTATTTT
TRBV3-1	NA	many	TRBJ2-1	CASSHRRNHEQFF	TGTGCCAGCAGCCACCGCAGGAACCATGAGCAGTTCTTC
TRBV7-6	TRBD2	NA	TRBJ2-1	CASSHGGAGNEQFF	TGTGCCAGCAGCCACGGGGGGGCCGGGAATGAGCAGTTCTTC
TRBV3-1	NA	few	TRBJ2-7	CASSPRLGYEQYF	TGTGCCAGCAGCCCGCGACTAGGGTACGAGCAGTACTTC
TRBV7-9	NA	few	TRBJ1-2	CASSSPGRNPNYGYTF	TGTGCCAGCAGCTCCCCAGGACGGAATCCTAACTATGGCTACACCTTC
TRBV11-3	NA	many	TRBJ1-3	CASSFTSGNTIYF	TGTGCCAGCAGCTTCACTTCTGGAAACACCATATATTTT
TRBV7-2	NA	many	TRBJ1-5	CASSPYRESNQPQHF	TGTGCCAGCAGCCCGTACAGGGAAAGCAATCAGCCCCAGCATTTT
TRBV19	NA	many	TRBJ2-2	CASSISPGRELFF	TGTGCCAGTAGTATAAGCCCGGGCAGGGAGCTGTTTTTT
TRBV6-4	TRBD2	many	TRBJ2-3	CASSQRGGLLDTQYF	TGTGCCAGCAGCCAGCGGGGGGGCCTGTTAGATACGCAGTATTTT
TRBV13	NA	many	TRBJ2-7	CASSLRQGPGEQYF	TGTGCCAGCAGCTTAAGGCAGGGTCCGGGTGAGCAGTACTTC
TRBV29-1	NA	few	TRBJ1-1	CSASRVLNTEAFF	TGCAGCGCCTCACGAGTACTGAACACTGAAGCTTTCTTT
TRBV20-1	NA	few	TRBJ2-1	CSARDLREQFF	TGCAGTGCTAGAGATCTACGCGAGCAGTTCTTC
TRBV28	TRBD1	many	TRBJ2-7	CATLGTGLYEQYF	TGTGCCACACTCGGGACAGGGCTATACGAGCAGTACTTC
TRBV6-1	NA	NA	TRBJ2-1	CASSVPDDRVGYNEQFF	TGTGCCAGCAGTGTTCCTGACGACCGTGTGGGTTACAATGAGCAGTTCTTC
TRBV27	NA	many	TRBJ2-1	CASSFFGWAGDNNEQFF	TGTGCCAGCAGTTTCTTTGGGTGGGCAGGGGATAACAATGAGCAGTTCTTC
TRBV20-1	NA	many	TRBJ2-5	CSARIPWTETQYF	TGCAGTGCACGAATACCCTGGACGGAGACCCAGTACTTC
TRBV25-1	NA	many	TRBJ1-2	CASSLASGGDYGYTF	TGTGCCAGCAGTCTGGCAAGCGGGGGAGACTATGGCTACACCTTC
TRBV20-1	TRBD2	NA	TRBJ2-5	CSAREASGQETQYF	TGCAGTGCTAGAGAGGCTAGCGGGCAAGAGACCCAGTACTTC
TRBV12-3/TRBV12-4	TRBD1	few	TRBJ2-7	CASGLGTGPYEQYF	TGTGCCAGCGGGCTTGGGACAGGGCCCTACGAGCAGTACTTC
TRBV28	NA	few	TRBJ1-5	CASSPPWEGPRPQHF	TGTGCCAGCAGCCCCCCCTGGGAAGGGCCCCGGCCCCAGCATTTT
TRBV6-2/TRBV6-3	NA	many	TRBJ1-1	CASSYVSGQLNTEAFF	TGTGCCAGCAGTTATGTCTCCGGACAACTGAACACTGAAGCTTTCTTT
TRBV30	NA	NA	TRBJ1-6	CAWTKNSDNLNSPLHF	TGTGCCTGGACGAAAAATTCCGATAATCTTAATTCACCCCTCCACTTT
TRBV6-2/TRBV6-3	NA	many	TRBJ2-2	CATANVANTGELFF	TGTGCCACCGCCAATGTGGCGAACACCGGGGAGCTGTTTTTT
TRBV7-2	NA	many	TRBJ2-1	CASSLPYNEQFF	TGTGCCAGCAGCTTACCATACAATGAGCAGTTCTTC
TRBV12-3/TRBV12-4	TRBD1	many	TRBJ1-1	CASSRQGLFTEAFF	TGTGCCAGCAGTCGACAGGGTCTGTTCACTGAAGCTTTCTTT
TRBV20-1	TRBD1	many	TRBJ2-4	CSAMGQGFNIQYF	TGCAGTGCCATGGGACAGGGGTTCAACATTCAGTACTTC
TRBV7-9	NA	many	TRBJ2-2	CASSLVGPGTGELFF	NA
TRBV11-1	NA	many	TRBJ2-5	CASSPRLGEETQYF	TGTGCCAGCAGCCCCCGGCTAGGCGAAGAGACCCAGTACTTC
TRBV7-8	TRBD1	many	TRBJ1-6	CASSLGQGTAPLHF	TGTGCCAGCAGCCTGGGACAGGGTACAGCACCCCTCCACTTT
TRBV5-6	TRBD2	once	TRBJ2-3	CASSRTSEATDTQYF	TGTGCCAGCAGCCGGACTAGCGAGGCAACAGATACGCAGTATTTT
TRBV2	TRBD2	many	TRBJ2-1	CASSEDSGSGVNEQFF	TGTGCCAGCAGTGAAGACAGCGGGAGTGGAGTGAATGAGCAGTTCTTC
TRBV27	NA	few	TRBJ2-7	CASSFGLADYEQYF	TGTGCCAGCAGTTTCGGGCTAGCAGACTACGAGCAGTACTTC
TRBV28	TRBD2	many	TRBJ2-3	CASSASGMTADTQYF	TGTGCCAGCAGTGCTAGCGGGATGACGGCAGATACGCAGTATTTT
TRBV30	TRBD1	NA	TRBJ2-1	CAWSGLDRGYNEQFF	TGTGCCTGGAGTGGTTTGGACAGGGGATACAATGAGCAGTTCTTC
TRBV29-1	NA	many	TRBJ1-1	CSVPPGPEAFF	TGCAGCGTACCGCCGGGACCCGAAGCTTTCTTT
TRBV20-1	NA	few	TRBJ1-1	CSAADVVNTEAFF	TGCAGTGCCGCGGACGTGGTCAACACTGAAGCTTTCTTT
TRBV14	NA	NA	TRBJ2-3	CASSQDYTQYF	TGTGCCAGCAGCCAAGACTATACGCAGTATTTT
TRBV19	TRBD1	NA	TRBJ1-4	CASSISRGGTGDAVSNEKLFF	TGTGCCAGTAGTATATCTCGCGGCGGGACAGGGGACGCAGTTTCTAATGAAAAACTGTTTTTT
TRBV29-1	NA	few	TRBJ1-2	CSVRDSLGYGYTF	TGCAGCGTTCGAGACAGCCTGGGGTATGGCTACACCTTC
TRBV5-1	NA	NA	TRBJ1-6	CASSDPPPDNSPLHF	TGCGCCAGCAGCGATCCCCCCCCGGATAATTCACCCCTCCACTTT
TRBV6-5	TRBD2	many	TRBJ2-3	CASSRLAGGPSTDTQYF	TGTGCCAGCAGCAGACTAGCGGGAGGGCCGAGCACAGATACGCAGTATTTT